Listed below are T cell receptor beta chains from one sample, sequenced in a study of control samples from healthy donors and cancer patients. Repertoires were generated with immunoSEQ multiplex PCR, while TCRdb's copy carries only in-frame clones and drops some. The sample consists of over 150,000 clones, roughly 94% of them appearing once. The source material was PBMCs. The receptors originated from a man aged 55 to 70 with colorectal cancer. Both conserved end residues are part of each CDR3. A D gene is named only where the DNA matches it firmly. Only part of the rows carry a size: once, few, many, or a class if the clone is expanded.

>TRBV7-2|NA|TRBJ1-2|NA
CASSFNRDTANYGYTF
TGTGCCAGCAGCTTCAACCGGGACACCGCTAACTATGGCTACACCTTC
>TRBV10-3|NA|TRBJ2-5|TRBD2
CAISPGSGGGETQYF
TGTGCCATCAGTCCGGGAAGCGGGGGGGGCGAGACCCAGTACTTC
>TRBV19|NA|TRBJ1-5|TRBD1
CASSIGTGWDQPQHF
TGTGCCAGTAGTATCGGGACAGGATGGGATCAGCCCCAGCATTTT
>TRBV4-1|NA|TRBJ2-5|TRBD1
CASSQPDRDQETQYF
TGCGCCAGCAGCCAGCCGGACAGGGACCAAGAGACCCAGTACTTC
>TRBV6-6|once|TRBJ1-5|NA
CASSSGGYQPQHF
TGTGCCAGCAGTTCGGGGGGATATCAGCCCCAGCATTTT
>TRBV14|NA|TRBJ1-3|NA
CASSQSGVRGNTIYF
TGTGCCAGCAGCCAATCCGGGGTGAGGGGAAACACCATATATTTT
>TRBV4-3|NA|TRBJ2-7|TRBD1
CASGTGDGEQYF
TGCGCCTCTGGGACAGGGGATGGCGAGCAGTACTTC
>TRBV2|NA|TRBJ1-4|NA
CASMGGLNEKLFF
TGTGCCAGCATGGGGGGCCTTAATGAAAAACTGTTTTTT
>TRBV5-1|once|TRBJ1-1|NA
CASSLAGAGGYEAFF
TGCGCCAGCAGCTTGGCCGGGGCCGGGGGCTATGAAGCTTTCTTT
>TRBV24-1|once|TRBJ2-3|TRBD1
CATSDPRTGGAVDTQYF
TGTGCCACCAGTGATCCGAGGACAGGGGGCGCGGTAGATACGCAGTATTTT
>TRBV11-1|NA|TRBJ2-1|TRBD1
CASSPSGTANYNEQFF
TGTGCCAGCAGCCCTTCCGGGACAGCAAACTACAATGAGCAGTTCTTC
>TRBV30|NA|TRBJ1-1|NA
CAWASGSTEAFF
TGTGCCTGGGCTTCAGGGAGCACTGAAGCTTTCTTT
>TRBV4-3|NA|TRBJ1-2|TRBD1
CASSQDIGGIGGSYGYTF
TGCGCCAGCAGCCAAGATATTGGTGGTATAGGGGGCTCCTATGGCTACACCTTC
>TRBV18|NA|TRBJ2-1|NA
CASSPWTQDNEQFF
TGTGCCAGCTCACCTTGGACCCAAGACAATGAGCAGTTCTTC
>TRBV6-2/TRBV6-3|NA|TRBJ1-2|TRBD1
CASSYDRIGRGQGGYTF
TGTGCCAGCAGTTACGATCGGATCGGCAGGGGGCAAGGTGGCTACACCTTC
>TRBV5-1|NA|TRBJ1-1|NA
CASSLFSGASTSYTEAFF
TGCGCCAGCAGCTTGTTCTCAGGGGCGTCAACAAGTTACACTGAAGCTTTCTTT
>TRBV3-1/TRBV3-2|NA|TRBJ2-3|NA
CASSALGGAEDTQYF
TGTGCCAGCAGCGCTTTAGGGGGAGCGGAAGATACGCAGTATTTT
>TRBV24-1|NA|TRBJ2-2|NA
CATSDFGSTNTGELFF
TGTGCCACCAGTGATTTCGGCTCCACGAACACCGGGGAGCTGTTTTTT
>TRBV4-1|NA|TRBJ1-1|TRBD1
CASSQTGTGDYTEAFF
TGCGCCAGCAGCCAGACCGGGACAGGAGACTACACTGAAGCTTTCTTT
>TRBV6-6|NA|TRBJ1-6|NA
CASNDGRVQAPLHF
TGTGCCAGCAACGACGGGAGGGTTCAGGCACCCCTCCACTTT
>TRBV4-1|NA|TRBJ2-4|NA
CASSQVIGRGTKNIQYF
TGCGCCAGCAGCCAAGTAATTGGTAGGGGAACCAAAAACATTCAGTACTTC
>TRBV18|NA|TRBJ2-3|NA
CASSLQGGRTDTQYF
TGTGCCAGCTCACTACAGGGGGGGAGGACAGATACGCAGTATTTT
>TRBV10-2|NA|TRBJ1-2|NA
CASSDSPYGYTF
TGCGCCAGCAGTGACAGCCCCTATGGCTACACCTTC
>TRBV6-5|NA|TRBJ2-7|NA
CASSSDNSYEQYF
TGTGCCAGCAGTTCGGACAACTCCTACGAGCAGTACTTC
>TRBV29-1|NA|TRBJ1-1|NA
CSAHESLEAFF
TGCAGCGCCCACGAGTCCTTGGAAGCTTTCTTT
>TRBV6-1|NA|TRBJ1-4|TRBD1
CASSERGRNWEKLFF
TGTGCCAGCAGTGAAAGGGGGCGGAATTGGGAAAAACTGTTTTTT
>TRBV5-4|once|TRBJ1-2|TRBD1
CASSLGGTGDPRYGYTF
TGTGCCAGCAGCTTGGGCGGGACAGGCGATCCGAGGTATGGCTACACCTTC
>TRBV5-1|once|TRBJ1-5|TRBD1
CASSLGGTVSNQPQHF
TGCGCCAGCAGCTTGGGGGGGACAGTCAGCAATCAGCCCCAGCATTTT
>TRBV23-1|NA|TRBJ2-2|TRBD2
CAITRGGWNTGELFF
TGCGCCATCACTCGGGGGGGTTGGAACACCGGGGAGCTGTTTTTT
>TRBV5-1|NA|TRBJ1-2|NA
CASSLVTGSNYGYTF
TGCGCCAGCAGCTTAGTTACAGGGTCTAACTATGGCTACACCTTC
>TRBV5-6|NA|TRBJ1-2|NA
CASSLEGSLTGNYGYTF
TGTGCCAGCAGCTTGGAAGGGAGCCTAACTGGGAACTATGGCTACACCTTC
>TRBV5-4|NA|TRBJ2-7|NA
CASSPDSPGGEQYF
TGTGCCAGCAGCCCGGACTCTCCTGGGGGCGAGCAGTACTTC
>TRBV12-3/TRBV12-4|once|TRBJ1-5|NA
CASSLDSQPQHF
TGTGCCAGCAGTTTGGACAGTCAGCCCCAGCATTTT
>TRBV2|NA|TRBJ2-7|NA
CASTQLYEQYF
TGTGCCAGCACTCAGTTGTACGAGCAGTACTTC
>TRBV19|NA|TRBJ2-3|TRBD2
CASRSTSGATDTQYF
TGTGCCAGTAGGTCCACTAGCGGGGCCACAGATACGCAGTATTTT
>TRBV4-3|NA|TRBJ1-3|NA
CASSQDLGGRDTIYF
TGCGCCAGCAGCCAAGATCTGGGGGGCCGGGACACCATATATTTT
>TRBV5-1|NA|TRBJ1-1|TRBD1
CASSLAGTGSEAFF
TGCGCCAGCAGCTTGGCAGGGACAGGGTCTGAAGCTTTCTTT
>TRBV12-3/TRBV12-4|NA|TRBJ2-7|TRBD1
CASSPDRGHEQYF
TGTGCCAGCAGTCCCGACAGGGGCCACGAGCAGTACTTC
>TRBV11-2|NA|TRBJ1-4|NA
CASSLVGGTNEKLFF
TGTGCCAGCAGCTTAGTAGGGGGAACTAATGAAAAACTGTTTTTT
>TRBV10-1|once|TRBJ1-5|NA
CASSRPETPQPQHF
TGCGCCAGCAGTCGGCCCGAGACCCCTCAGCCCCAGCATTTT